This is a list of T cell receptor beta chains from one sample in a study of T cell changes during pregnancy in multiple sclerosis. Sequencing was performed with immunoSEQ multiplex PCR; in TCRdb, only in-frame clones are kept and a portion is missing. The data contain about 46,000 clones, about 91% of them singletons. The sample consisted of CD8+ T cells from peripheral blood mononuclear cells, taken in the second trimester of pregnancy. These receptors were collected from a female donor with multiple sclerosis, enrolled in a pregnancy study. Both conserved end residues are part of each CDR3. Only some rows state a clone size, as once, few, many or a class for expanded clones.

size	V	length	J	CDR3
.	TRBV7-2	15	TRBJ2-1	CASSPPGAGGLEQFF
.	TRBV7-8	14	TRBJ2-7	CASSLVPGAYEQYF
.	TRBV27	14	TRBJ2-1	CASSWDRVYNEQFF
.	TRBV10-3	14	TRBJ2-7	CAISEGQGYHEQYF
.	TRBV4-3	15	TRBJ1-5	CASSQGGTGHQPQHF
.	TRBV13	16	TRBJ1-6	CASSLGEGARNSPLHF
.	TRBV4-1	13	TRBJ1-5	CASSPTPYQPQHF
.	TRBV7-9	15	TRBJ1-1	CASSFSDSGTLEAFF
.	TRBV9	18	TRBJ2-6	CASSAATTVSSGANVLTF
.	TRBV18	16	TRBJ2-1	CASSSPDRGSYNEQFF
.	TRBV2	21	TRBJ2-1	CASRTPAEPNYNETLGHEQFF
.	TRBV19	14	TRBJ1-2	CASGEEGLIYGYTF
.	TRBV2	15	TRBJ2-5	CASSTKTGAGETQYF
.	TRBV6-5	16	TRBJ2-5	CASSYSREGYRETQYF
.	TRBV5-4	15	TRBJ2-7	CASSQSRGGSYEQYF
once	TRBV5-4	16	TRBJ2-5	CASSLWLSGDGETQYF
.	TRBV10-3	14	TRBJ1-4	CAISDWHIGEKLFF
.	TRBV9	15	TRBJ2-3	CASKNIRDFTDTQYF
.	TRBV9	13	TRBJ1-2	CASSASGAYGYTF
once	TRBV15	15	TRBJ2-7	CATSSRSVGYGEQYF
.	TRBV6-1	13	TRBJ2-7	CASSEDPAYEQYF
.	TRBV10-3	15	TRBJ2-5	CAISDTSGVDETQYF
.	TRBV2	12	TRBJ2-7	CASSDREYEQYF
.	TRBV5-4	16	TRBJ2-1	CASSWAGGLADNEQFF
.	TRBV9	16	TRBJ2-3	CASSVEGSGVTDTQYF
.	TRBV19	13	TRBJ1-1	CASSPRLDTEAFF
.	TRBV6-5	13	TRBJ1-2	CASSYSAVYGYTF
.	TRBV9	13	TRBJ1-2	CASSAGQGDGYTF
.	TRBV7-6	14	TRBJ2-3	CASSYSGGTDTQYF
.	TRBV6-5	13	TRBJ1-1	CASRITGGTEAFF
.	TRBV30	16	TRBJ1-1	CAWRDGTGVMNTEAFF
once	TRBV6-5	13	TRBJ1-5	CASSPGSNQPQHF
.	TRBV11-2	16	TRBJ2-1	CASSLVTSGGLNEQFF
.	TRBV2	15	TRBJ2-7	CASSPRTGLSYEQYF
.	TRBV7-6	17	TRBJ2-5	CASSLAPGTSGQETQYF
.	TRBV6-5	14	TRBJ2-3	CASGQAGPTDTQYF
.	TRBV6-6	14	TRBJ1-4	CASSSHRVGEKLFF
.	TRBV6-5	14	TRBJ2-7	CASSYGSGVYEQYF
.	TRBV13	15	TRBJ2-3	CASSSMTGYADTQYF
.	TRBV5-6	12	TRBJ1-2	CASSSGGHGYTF
few	TRBV7-9	15	TRBJ2-1	CASSLGDRGDNEQFF
once	TRBV13	16	TRBJ1-1	CASSLAPGQGDTEAFF
.	TRBV4-3	16	TRBJ2-5	CASSQVGPGGIETQYF
once	TRBV9	14	TRBJ1-4	CASSGGGTNEKLFF
.	TRBV11-2	14	TRBJ2-7	CASSFGDRKYEQYF
.	TRBV19	13	TRBJ2-3	CASSTSLADTQYF
.	TRBV6-5	15	TRBJ2-1	CASAFHGGARNEQFF
.	TRBV7-9	14	TRBJ1-6	CASSLAPYNSPLHF
few	TRBV5-4	15	TRBJ1-1	CASSLGQGGNTEAFF